This TCR beta chain was obtained from a study of T cell repertoires in cytomegalovirus infection (dated by TCRdb to about 2019). Background for the entire study: The peptide stimulations were aimed at well-studied HLA-B-restricted epitopes as well as recently identified HLA-C-restricted CMV epitopes, whose presentation resists viral immunomodulation. Donor HLA type was relevant to the analysis, because carriage of CMV infection together with the matching HLA type was indicated by public TCR beta signatures.

V drops 2 bases and J drops 5 bases, leaving 10 bases in between. Based on the germline V gene, the CDR1 and CDR2 sequences are MDHEN and SYDVKM. Inclusive of the bounding cysteine and phenylalanine, the CDR3 is 13 residues long. Only the CDR3 portion is preserved as DNA: 39 bases, with reading frame beginning at the first base. The full study reports these points: The ex vivo response was dominated by HLA-C-restricted CMV-specific TCR beta clonotypes, which also provided the single most frequent clonotype in two of eight donors. Cumulative frequency of public TCR beta family members discriminated carriers of CMV infection plus the relevant HLA type in this cohort and an independent approximately 370-donor cohort.

This specimen's treatment or condition label, interpreted: in vitro stimulation with specific CMV peptide epitopes to enrich CMV-specific T cells. The listed sequencing device is Illumina HiSeq 1500. TCRdb reran the public reads through fastp at Q25 and MiXCR, keeping productive beta chains. Each record represents a unique CDR3 protein, reported with the most common genes and DNA among its rows. This sample comprises roughly 120,000 distinct CDR3 sequences, 32% of them detected only once. The top ten constitute about 53% of the sample. This clonotype appeared many times. No antigen is known for it. No clone much larger than this one lies a single base away; base qualities are absent.

The sample here was CD8+ T cells from cultured PBMCs, taken from culture after CMV antigen stimulation. The rearranged segments are TRBV28 and TRBJ2-7; TRBD2 might be the D gene, on 5 matching bases. This sequence originates from a human donor in good health (CMV status not recorded). Some clones in this sample may be carry-over from other donors' samples. The CDR3 region reads CASSLDGENEQYF. The DNA sequence reads TGTGCCAGCAGTTTAGATGGGGAGAACGAGCAGTACTTC.